The present entry profiles one T cell receptor (beta chain) with its context. What it recognizes is unknown. The sequence runs out 3 residues before the end of the CDR3; the remainder is reconstructed from the germline J gene. Cervical HPV DNA detected by MY09/MY11 PCR, typed by dot-blot. The V gene's germline CDR1 is SGHNT and CDR2 YENEEA. The CDR3 extends over 15 amino acids. Trimming cost V 5 bases and J 4 bases, with 14 bases left between them. These data come from a study of T cells in women clearing cervical HPV infection. Study-level results: CIN3+ cases had significantly higher TCR richness than controls; evenness did not differ. Unknown T-cell numbers per sample may underlie the richness differences.

The repertoire was sequenced with immunoSEQ multiplex PCR; TCRdb's copy has only in-frame clones and lacks some. The table for this sample gives fewer than 40,000 clones. The clonotype originates from a woman between 18 and 75 years old with a cervical HPV16 infection that either progressed to CIN3+ or cleared (not recorded which). The sequenced material came from blood buffy coat. The chain links TRBV11-3 to TRBJ2-2; unclear D gene. The sequenced CDR3 bases are TGTGCCAGCAGCCCCCGAGGCCCGGGCACCGGGGAG. As protein: CASSPRGPGTGE. The whole CDR3 protein reads CASSPRGPGTGELFF.